This is a list of T cell receptor beta chains from one sample in a study of T cell responses to AZD1222 COVID-19 vaccine. The table came from immunoSEQ multiplex PCR; TCRdb's copy has only in-frame clones and leaves some out. Of 150,000 to 200,000 clones in the sample, just over 90% are singletons; the top ten hold about 3.5%. The sequencing here drew on peripheral blood, taken 28 days after the second dose of the MenACWY control vaccine. The receptor source for this set is an adult who received the MenACWY meningococcal vaccine as a control. The CDR3 runs from the conserved cysteine through the conserved F or W. The order of the fields is V gene, J gene, clone size, D gene, CDR3 length, CDR3 DNA, CDR3 protein. A D gene is named only where the DNA matches it firmly. Clone size is given for some rows only: seen once, a few or many times, or a class if the clone is expanded.

TRBV7-9,TRBJ1-6,.,.,15,TGTGCCAGCAGCTTCCCGGCAGGGCAAGGATCACCCCTCCACTTT,CASSFPAGQGSPLHF
TRBV12-3/TRBV12-4,TRBJ1-2,.,.,11,TGTGCCAGCAGTTTAGGCGGAGCGTTACTCTTC,CASSLGGALLF
TRBV9,TRBJ2-1,.,.,17,TGTGCCAGCAGCCTTCGTCCCACGGTCGGCCCCTACAATGAGCAGTTCTTC,CASSLRPTVGPYNEQFF
TRBV4-3,TRBJ1-1,.,.,13,TGCGCCAGCAGCCACGCCTGGGGTACTGAAGCTTTCTTT,CASSHAWGTEAFF
TRBV29-1,TRBJ2-3,.,TRBD2,15,TGCAGCGCCTCGTCCCGGGAGGGCCTTAGAGATACGCAGTATTTT,CSASSREGLRDTQYF
TRBV14,TRBJ2-5,.,TRBD2,14,TGTGCCAGCAGCCTATCTAGCGGGGGCATCATCCAGTACTTC,CASSLSSGGIIQYF
TRBV19,TRBJ1-4,.,.,14,TGTGCCAGTAAAGTCGGGAGCCCTGGTGAAAAACTGTTTTTT,CASKVGSPGEKLFF
TRBV30,TRBJ2-1,once,.,13,TGTGCCTGGAGAACCCAAGCGGCCCGGGAGCAGTTCTTC,CAWRTQAAREQFF
TRBV6-6,TRBJ2-7,.,TRBD1,13,TGTGCCAGTAAGGGAGATGCAGGGGGCGAGCAGTACTTC,CASKGDAGGEQYF
TRBV28,TRBJ2-7,.,TRBD1,15,TGTGCCAGCAGGAAACAGGGGGCGCGAACCTATGAGCAGTACTTC,CASRKQGARTYEQYF
TRBV3-1/TRBV3-2,TRBJ1-5,few,.,13,TGTGCCAGCAGCCAAGATATGATGCAGCCCCAGCATTTT,CASSQDMMQPQHF
TRBV7-2,TRBJ2-3,.,.,13,TGTGCCAGCAGCTTAGCCGGGCGGGATACGCAGTATTTT,CASSLAGRDTQYF
TRBV19,TRBJ1-2,.,.,12,TGTGCCAGTAGTGCGCAAGCTCGTGGCTACACCTTC,CASSAQARGYTF
TRBV5-1,TRBJ1-5,.,.,15,TGCGCCAGCAGCCGGTCGGGGGGATTGGGGCAGCCCCAGCATTTT,CASSRSGGLGQPQHF
TRBV19,TRBJ1-2,.,.,13,TGTGCCAGTAGTACCCGGACCAACTATGGCTACACCTTC,CASSTRTNYGYTF
TRBV7-9,TRBJ1-1,.,.,14,TGTGCCAGCAGCCCGGGCGGGGAAGGCACTGAAGCTTTCTTT,CASSPGGEGTEAFF
TRBV6-5,TRBJ1-2,.,TRBD1,14,TGTGCCAGCAGAGGAGCGGGACAGCTCTATGGCTACACCTTC,CASRGAGQLYGYTF
TRBV19,TRBJ2-3,.,TRBD1,14,TGTGCCAGTAGCCAGGGGGCGAGCACAGATACGCAGTATTTT,CASSQGASTDTQYF
TRBV7-9,TRBJ1-2,.,.,13,TGTGCCAGCAGCTTAAGCGGGGGATTTGGCTACACCTTC,CASSLSGGFGYTF
TRBV19,TRBJ2-1,.,.,15,TGTGCCTCGCAGGGTCTAGCGCGAGTTAACAATGAGCAGTTCTTC,CASQGLARVNNEQFF
TRBV9,TRBJ1-2,.,.,15,TGTGCCAGCAGCCTAGGGACGGGAGGATTGTGGGGCTACACCTTC,CASSLGTGGLWGYTF
TRBV29-1,TRBJ2-1,.,.,12,TGCAGCGTTGAAGTAAGTGCAGGGGTCCTGTTCTTC,CSVEVSAGVLFF
TRBV28,TRBJ2-1,.,TRBD2,17,TGTGCCAGCAGTAAGACTAGCGGGAGGCTATCCTACAATGAGCAGTTCTTC,CASSKTSGRLSYNEQFF
TRBV25-1,TRBJ2-2,.,TRBD2,16,TGTGCCAGCAGTGAACCCAGGGGACTAGGCGCCGGGGAGCTGTTTTTT,CASSEPRGLGAGELFF
TRBV10-3,TRBJ1-2,.,TRBD1,13,TGTGCCATCAGAAGGGACAGAGAGTATGGCTACACCTTC,CAIRRDREYGYTF
TRBV2,TRBJ2-3,once,.,12,TGTGCCAGCAGGGTCGGCACAGATACGCAGTATTTT,CASRVGTDTQYF
TRBV5-1,TRBJ2-7,.,.,16,TGCGCCAGCAGCTCCAACCGGGACACAGCCGCCTACGAGCAGTACTTC,CASSSNRDTAAYEQYF
TRBV21-1,TRBJ2-3,.,.,15,TGTGCCAGCAGCAAAGTTAGCGGCACTCGAGATACGCAGTATTTT,CASSKVSGTRDTQYF
TRBV6-5,TRBJ1-4,.,TRBD1,14,TGTGCCACCGTTCTGGACAGGAATAATGAAAAACTGTTTTTT,CATVLDRNNEKLFF
TRBV6-2/TRBV6-3,TRBJ2-1,.,.,16,TGTGCCAGCAGTTCGCACTTGCAAAAGGGTACGAATGAGCAGTTCTTC,CASSSHLQKGTNEQFF
TRBV5-4,TRBJ2-3,.,TRBD2,16,TGTGCCAGCACCTCGACTAGCGGGAGGGCTACAGATACGCAGTATTTT,CASTSTSGRATDTQYF
TRBV4-3,TRBJ2-1,.,TRBD2,18,TGCGCCAGCAGCCAGAGACTAGCGGGATTTAGCTCCTACAATGAGCAGTTCTTC,CASSQRLAGFSSYNEQFF
TRBV11-3,TRBJ2-2,once,TRBD2,17,TGTGCCAGCAGTGTAGGGTCGGGACTAGCGGGAGCCGGGGAGCTGTTTTTT,CASSVGSGLAGAGELFF
TRBV5-1,TRBJ2-3,.,TRBD1,14,TGCGCCAGCAGCTCCCGACAGGGTGGGGATACGCAGTATTTT,CASSSRQGGDTQYF
TRBV23-1,TRBJ2-2,once,TRBD1,16,TGCGCCAGCAGTCAATCCGGCAGGGACAGCGCCGGGGAGCTGTTTTTT,CASSQSGRDSAGELFF
TRBV5-3,TRBJ2-5,.,TRBD1,16,TGTGCCAGAAGCTTGGCCGGGGGACAGGGAATAGAGACCCAGTACTTC,CARSLAGGQGIETQYF
TRBV6-5,TRBJ1-5,.,.,15,TGTGCCAGCAGCCCCTCCACCCGAGGGGCCCAGCCCCAGCATTTT,CASSPSTRGAQPQHF
TRBV9,TRBJ2-7,.,.,15,TGTGCCAGCAGCCGAGGCGGGCAGGTCTCCTACGAGCAGTACTTC,CASSRGGQVSYEQYF
TRBV12-5,TRBJ1-4,.,.,16,TGTGCTAGTGGTTTGGACCCTTGGGATATTCGTGAAAAACTGTTTTTT,CASGLDPWDIREKLFF
TRBV30,TRBJ1-5,few,.,15,TGTGCCTGGAGTGTGGGGGGGAATAGCAATCAGCCCCAGCATTTT,CAWSVGGNSNQPQHF
TRBV19,TRBJ2-1,.,TRBD2,16,TGTGCCAGTAGTCCCCCAGCAGCGGGAGCCCCCAATGAGCAGTTCTTC,CASSPPAAGAPNEQFF
TRBV5-1,TRBJ1-1,.,.,16,TGCGCCAGCAGCTTGAGAGGTACCCCGACGAACACTGAAGCTTTCTTT,CASSLRGTPTNTEAFF
TRBV19,TRBJ2-4,.,.,17,TGTGCCAGTAGTATTCTTCAGGGGAGGGGTGGCAAAAACATTCAGTACTTC,CASSILQGRGGKNIQYF
TRBV5-1,TRBJ2-3,.,TRBD1,15,TGCGCCAGCAGCTTACAGGGGGCAGATCCAGATACGCAGTATTTT,CASSLQGADPDTQYF
TRBV19,TRBJ1-5,once,TRBD1,15,TGTGCCAGTAGCCCGACAGGGAGGAGAGGACAGCCCCAGCATTTT,CASSPTGRRGQPQHF
TRBV7-3,TRBJ2-5,.,.,12,TGTGCCAGCAGCTTAAATGGGGAGACCCAGTACTTC,CASSLNGETQYF
TRBV10-1,TRBJ1-3,.,.,15,TGCGCCAGCAGAGTAGGGCGATCCCCTGGAAACACCATATATTTT,CASRVGRSPGNTIYF
TRBV29-1,TRBJ2-7,.,TRBD1,13,TGCAGCGTCGGGACAGGGAGCTCCTACGAGCAGTACTTC,CSVGTGSSYEQYF
TRBV19,TRBJ1-3,.,.,15,TGTGCCAGTAGTATTCGCCGGGGGCCTGGAAACACCATATATTTT,CASSIRRGPGNTIYF
TRBV6-5,TRBJ1-2,.,.,11,TGTGCCAGCCGGGAAACCCATGGCTACACCTTC,CASRETHGYTF
TRBV6-6,TRBJ1-1,.,.,14,TGTGCCAGCAGTACCCCAGTCGGGAACACTGAAGCTTTCTTT,CASSTPVGNTEAFF
TRBV5-1,TRBJ1-2,.,TRBD1,15,TGCGCCAGCAGCTTCACCGGGACAGGGGCCTATGGCTACACCTTC,CASSFTGTGAYGYTF
TRBV5-6,TRBJ2-3,.,.,15,TGTGCCAGCAGCTTGCCGGGGGCCCACACAGATACGCAGTATTTT,CASSLPGAHTDTQYF
TRBV30,TRBJ1-1,.,.,15,TGTGCCTGGAGATTGGGTGACAGGAAGAACACTGAAGCTTTCTTT,CAWRLGDRKNTEAFF
TRBV19,TRBJ2-7,.,.,14,TGTGCCAGTACGCAGGGGGGGGAGGCCTACGAGCAGTACTTC,CASTQGGEAYEQYF
TRBV5-6,TRBJ1-2,.,.,13,TGTGCCAGCAGCTTGAACGGTCTCTATGGCTACACCTTC,CASSLNGLYGYTF
TRBV27,TRBJ1-6,once,.,15,TGTGCCAGCAGTTTATGGGGCGCCGGGAATTCACCCCTCCACTTT,CASSLWGAGNSPLHF
TRBV11-3,TRBJ2-7,.,TRBD1,14,TGTGCCAGCAGCTTACAGGGGGCCGCCTACGAGCAGTACTTC,CASSLQGAAYEQYF
TRBV7-2,TRBJ1-1,.,.,15,TGTGCCAGCAGCCCGGGTTTCGCCAGAAGAGCTGAAGCTTTCTTT,CASSPGFARRAEAFF
TRBV28,TRBJ2-7,.,.,16,TGTGCCAGCAGTCCCCAAACTCCCCAGGGCCCACAATTCCGGTACTTC,CASSPQTPQGPQFRYF